The 17 T cell receptor beta chains reported below all come from one sample, sequenced in a study of blood T cell repertoires in COVID-19. The assay was immunoSEQ multiplex PCR, and TCRdb's table has in-frame clones only and misses some. The data hold around 220,000 clones, with roughly nine tenths observed a single time. Sequencing was performed on PBMCs or T cells enriched from blood (not recorded which). The receptors stem from a woman in her twenties or thirties with acute COVID-19.

This chain uses TRBV6-5 with TRBJ2-2; the match to TRBD1 covers 9 bases. Trimming at V came to 2 bases and at J to 9 bases, leaving 10 bases not matched to a gene. The CDR3 spans 16 residues. Germline V CDR1 and CDR2: MNHEY, SVGAGI. CDR3 DNA sequence: TGTGCCAGCAGTTACGCACCCGGGACAGGGCACCGGGAGCTGTTTTTT. Translated, it gives CASSYAPGTGHRELFF.

The CDR3 coding sequence is TGTGCCAGCAGCTGGGGGGGACAACAAGAGACCCAGTACTTC. It encodes CASSWGGQQETQYF. The rearrangement joins TRBV5-6 to TRBJ2-5; maybe TRBD2 (7 bases). The V gene's germline CDR1 is SGHDT and CDR2 YYEEEE. V lost 3 bases and J lost 2, with 11 bases in between. The CDR3 totals 14 residues.

This clone has a handful of counts. The J gene is TRBJ1-2, the V gene TRBV30; D possibly corresponds to TRBD1 (6 bases). The CDR3 extends over 16 amino acids. Germline-derived CDR1 and CDR2 are GTSNPN and SVGIG (reference sequence). Trimming removed 1 base from V and 4 bases from J, with 19 bases in between. For the CDR3, the DNA is TGTGCCTGGAGTGCCCGACTAATAAGGGACATCTATGGCTACACCTTC. Translated, it gives CAWSARLIRDIYGYTF.

V is TRBV20-1 and J is TRBJ1-5; TRBD1 agrees at 8 bases. The CDR3 covers 13 residues. CDR1 is DFQATT, CDR2 SNEGSKA, per germline (reference sequence). V gave up 3 bases and J gave up 6 bases; unmatched junction bases: 4. CDR3: CSASTGGVQPQHF. The CDR3 DNA follows: TGCAGTGCTAGTACAGGGGGGGTTCAGCCCCAGCATTTT.

This rearrangement joins TRBV21-1 to TRBJ1-1. TRBV21-1 counts as a pseudogene. The length of the CDR3 is 18 residues. The CDR3 nucleotides read TGTGCCAGCAGCAAAGCCGGGACTGCCAACAGGATGAACACTGAAGCTTTCTTT. Protein sequence: CASSKAGTANRMNTEAFF.

This clone was counted a single time. The chain links TRBV5-1 to TRBJ2-5, with D perhaps TRBD1 (5 bases). The V gene lost 0 bases and the J gene lost 0 bases, with 6 bases spanning the gap. There are 14 residues in the CDR3. Germline values: CDR1 SGHRS, CDR2 YFSETQ. The CDR3 bases are TGCGCCAGCAGCTTGGCAGGGTACCAAGAGACCCAGTACTTC. Its protein product is CASSLAGYQETQYF.

The J gene is TRBJ2-7, the V gene TRBV27, with 12 bases that match TRBD2. The CDR3 is 14 amino acids. Germline V lookup: CDR1 MNHEY, CDR2 SMNVEV (reference sequence). Losses at the gene ends were 3 bases for V and 5 bases for J; bases not matched to a gene: 2. In DNA form, the CDR3 reads TGTGCCAGCAGTTTTTGGACTAGCGGGAACGAGCAGTACTTC. This sequence encodes CASSFWTSGNEQYF.

The V and J genes are TRBV19 and TRBJ2-3; D gene ambiguous. Germline CDR1 reads LNHDA; CDR2 reads SQIVND (reference sequence). This CDR3 spans 13 amino acids. Deletions cut 11 bases from V and 2 bases from J, with 14 bases between. The CDR3: CAAGLGYTDTQYF. The CDR3 region has the DNA TGTGCCGCCGGTCTCGGGTACACAGATACGCAGTATTTT.

The chain combines TRBV3-1 (or the pseudogene TRBV3-2) with TRBJ2-4, with 7 positions matching TRBD2. Per germline, CDR1 LGHDT and CDR2 YNNKEL (reference sequence). There are 17 residues in the CDR3. The trim removed 1 base at V and 1 base at J, leaving 7 bases unmatched. In nucleotides, the CDR3 is TGTGCCAGCAGCCAAGTGGGGCGGGAGTGGGCCAAAAACATTCAGTACTTC. It specifies CASSQVGREWAKNIQYF.

This sequence joins TRBV3-1 (or the pseudogene TRBV3-2) and TRBJ2-1; TRBD2 is a possible D gene (5 bases). Germline V CDR1 and CDR2: LGHDT, YNNKEL (reference sequence). The CDR3 consists of 15 residues. V was trimmed by 4 bases and J by 4 bases, leaving 14 bases between them. Here the CDR3 DNA reads TGTGCCAGCAGCCGTTCCGGCGGGTCTTACAATGAGCAGTTCTTC. This encodes CASSRSGGSYNEQFF.

This clone came up a few times. The genes are TRBV9 and TRBJ1-2; 7 nucleotides line up with TRBD1. Losses at the gene ends were 5 bases for V and 2 bases for J; bases not matched to a gene: 9. Looked up from germline, CDR1 is SGDLS and CDR2 is YYNGEE. CDR3 length equals 15 residues. CDR3 nucleotides: TGTGCCAGCAGTGGGTTAGACAGGGCGAACTATGGCTACACCTTC. It specifies CASSGLDRANYGYTF.

A few counts support this clone. The J gene is TRBJ1-6, the V gene TRBV18; TRBD1 agrees at 10 bases. The CDR3 extends over 15 amino acids. V was clipped by 6 bases and J by 6 bases; unmatched bases: 5. Germline CDR1 KGHSH, CDR2 LQKENI. CDR3 sequence (DNA): TGTGCCAGCTCTGCGGACAGGGGGGTTAATTCACCCCTCCACTTT. It yields the protein CASSADRGVNSPLHF.

The chain employs TRBV9 and TRBJ1-5; a weak D match, TRBD1 (6 bases). CDR1 and CDR2 (germline): SGDLS, YYNGEE. The CDR3 is 14 residues long. The V and J ends lost 0 bases and 9 bases respectively, with 13 bases between them. The CDR3 bases are TGTGCCAGCAGCGTAGGGGGGGGCATTCGGCCCCAGCATTTT. It translates to CASSVGGGIRPQHF. Full variable domain (remainder filled in from reference TRBV9 and TRBJ1-5): DSGVTQTPKHLITATGQRVTLRCSPRSGDLSVYWYQQSLDQGLQFLIQYYNGEERAKGNILERFSAQQFPDLHSELNLSSLELGDSALYFCASSVGGGIRPQHFGDGTRLSIL.

The DNA of the CDR3 is TGTGCCAGTAGTGTACCCAGGGGGATAATTGTGAACACTGAAGCTTTCTTT. As protein: CASSVPRGIIVNTEAFF. The chain recombines TRBV19 with TRBJ1-1; TRBD1 agrees at 7 bases. The junction had 12 bases not matched to a gene; V was cut back by 5 bases and J by 0 bases. The CDR3 runs 17 residues. The germline CDR1 and CDR2 sequences are LNHDA and SQIVND (reference sequence).

DNA of the CDR3: TGCGCCAGCAGCTTGTCGCGGGGGGGGACTCCCTCCTACAATGAGCAGTTCTTC. It is translated as CASSLSRGGTPSYNEQFF. The chain joins TRBV5-1 to TRBJ2-1; 9 nucleotides align to TRBD2. The junction had 8 bases not matched to a gene; V was cut back by 1 base and J by 0 bases. The germline V gene has CDR1 SGHRS and CDR2 YFSETQ. The CDR3 consists of 18 residues. The variable domain in full, completed from reference TRBV5-1 and TRBJ2-1, reads KAGVTQTPRYLIKTRGQQVTLSCSPISGHRSVSWYQQTPGQGLQFLFEYFSETQRNKGNFPGRFSGRQFSNSRSEMNVSTLELGDSALYLCASSLSRGGTPSYNEQFFGPGTRLTVL.

V gene TRBV13 combines with J gene TRBJ2-5; D perhaps matches TRBD2 (6 bases). Trimming cost V 2 bases and J 2 bases, with 15 bases left between them. Germline values: CDR1 PRHDT, CDR2 FYEKMQ (reference sequence). This CDR3 is built from 16 residues. CDR3 in DNA: TGTGCCAGCAGCTTATTCGCGGGGACCCGGCAAGAGACCCAGTACTTC. Encoded protein: CASSLFAGTRQETQYF.

This clone appeared a single time. The rearrangement uses TRBV7-3 and TRBJ1-2, with no clear D. V was clipped by 5 bases and J by 8 bases, with 15 bases between them. Germline CDR1 SGHTA, CDR2 FQGTGA. This CDR3 is 13 amino acids long. The CDR3 region is CASSPGRDRGYTF. The CDR3 DNA reads as TGTGCCAGCAGCCCTGGGAGGGATAGGGGCTACACCTTC. Using reference TRBV7-3 and TRBJ1-2 for the parts outside the CDR3, the full variable domain is GAGVSQTPSNKVTEKGKYVELRCDPISGHTALYWYRQSLGQGPEFLIYFQGTGAADDSGLPNDRFFAVRPEGSVSTLKIQRTERGDSAVYLCASSPGRDRGYTFGSGTRLTVV.